This T cell receptor (beta chain) is drawn from a study of T cells in Graves' hyperthyroidism and ophthalmopathy. There were TCR beta CDR3 regions amplified from RNA transcripts. TCR CDR3 underwent first-round RT-PCR with the HTBI primer set. TCRdb called the multiplex PCR reads again in MiXCR, with one record for every CDR3 protein. The table has approximately 530,000 distinct CDR3 sequences, about a sixth seen once; the top ten hold under 20%. Subjects aged 18 to 65 presented with newly diagnosed hyperthyroidism of less than 2 months' duration. Clinicians diagnosed patients from clinical symptoms, serum thyroxine and TRAb, thyroid ultrasound and orbital computed tomography. Study-wide findings and caveats: A median around 6.4 months before onset, the model predicted ophthalmopathy. Ophthalmopathy and stable hyperthyroidism were separated by a 13 V-J model.

Germline V lookup: CDR1 DFQATT, CDR2 SNEGSKA (reference sequence). J was trimmed by 4 bases and V by 3 bases; bases with no gene match: 9. The CDR3 contains 15 residues. There are a few counts of this clonotype. Its antigen is not known. The rearrangement joins TRBV20-1 to TRBJ2-1, with TRBD1 matching 7 bases. Sequencing was carried out using blood. The sequence derives from a woman between 18 and 29 years old with Graves' hyperthyroidism. The DNA for the CDR3 is TGCAGTGCTAGCGAGACCGGGACAGATTACAATGAGCAGTTCTTC. This translates into CSASETGTDYNEQFF.